The entry below describes one T cell receptor (beta chain). Its antigen is still unknown. The data are from a study of cytomegalovirus exposure and HLA in healthy donors. Notes on the study in general: Previous analysis showed most TCR beta V segments were productive about 87% or about 30% of the time.

Between the trimmed V and J ends, which lost 5 bases and 3 bases, there was a span of 5 bases. Germline V gene lookup returns CDR1 DFQATT and CDR2 SNEGSKA (reference sequence). CDR3 length: 11 residues. PCR primers comprised 60 Vbeta and 13 Jbeta primers. Data came from immunoSEQ multiplex PCR; TCRdb stores just in-frame clones and leaves some out. The data show around 150,000 clones, about 75% seen once. Specimen: PBMCs. The genes are TRBV20-1 and TRBJ2-1; D not certain. This sequence originates from a man aged 18 to 30 in good health and CMV-seropositive. CDR3 loop: CSALDYNEQFF. The DNA for the CDR3 is TGCAGTGCTCTAGACTACAATGAGCAGTTCTTC.